This entry is about one T cell receptor beta chain. No antigen is known for it. The record originates from a study of identical twins. General study results and limits: There was more out-of-frame TCR alpha sharing in monozygotic twins than models estimated.

One entry per CDR3 protein results from TCRdb running MiXCR on the 5' RACE reads. Found here are some 570,000 distinct CDR3 sequences, around 24% of them singletons; the top ten hold roughly 0.5%. Germline CDR1 SGHVS, CDR2 FNYEAQ. The CDR3 length is 16 residues. V dropped 6 bases and J dropped 7; count of bases not matched to a gene: 14. A further study also used this sample, focusing on yellow fever vaccine responses in identical twins.

The sequenced material came from CD4+ T cells sorted from blood. The chain carries TRBV7-6 and TRBJ2-3; 9 bases are shared with TRBD1. The TCR was taken from a woman under 30 in good health. CDR3 coding DNA: TGTGCCAGCAGACCTAAAGCCGGGACAGGGCTTAATACGCAGTATTTT. It is translated as CASRPKAGTGLNTQYF.